The 5 T cell receptor beta chains below come from one sample, sequenced in a study of T cell responses to AZD1222 COVID-19 vaccine. The data were produced by immunoSEQ multiplex PCR, yet TCRdb's version contains in-frame clones alone and is incomplete. This sample lists about 140,000 clones; its ten largest clones have about 2.3%. The sequenced sample was peripheral blood. The receptors were gathered from an adult in good health.

This chain connects TRBV5-1 to TRBJ2-4; TRBD2 agrees at 10 bases. V shed 4 bases and J 6 bases; nucleotides not matched to a gene: 10. The CDR3 consists of 16 residues. In germline, CDR1 is SGHRS, CDR2 YFSETQ. The CDR3 loop reads CASSLESSGSGNIQYF. DNA for the CDR3: TGCGCCAGCAGCCTGGAGTCTAGCGGGAGTGGAAACATTCAGTACTTC.

With regard to this clone: One junction end disagrees with the germline gene, perhaps due to a read error. This chain joins TRBV2 and TRBJ1-5; 8 bases fit TRBD1. The CDR3 runs 15 residues. Germline lookup yields CDR1 SNHLY and CDR2 FYNNEI. Here the CDR3 reads CASSERDRPYQAQHF. In DNA, the CDR3 is TGTGCCAGCAGCGAACGGGACAGGCCTTATCAGGCCCAGCATTTT.

The V gene is TRBV5-1, the J gene TRBJ1-4, with D unclear. The CDR3 is 14 residues long. Between the trimmed V and J ends, which lost 4 bases and 8 bases, there was a span of 15 bases. CDR1 SGHRS and CDR2 YFSETQ come from the germline V gene. Written as DNA, the CDR3 is TGCGCCAGCAGCCCCGACGGGTCCCGCGAAAAACTGTTTTTT. Amino acids: CASSPDGSREKLFF.

The rearrangement joins TRBV2 to TRBJ2-7, with D possibly being TRBD1 (6 bases). The CDR3 sequence is 14 residues long. V was trimmed by 5 bases and J by 2 bases, leaving 13 bases between them. Germline V gives CDR1 SNHLY, CDR2 FYNNEI. CDR3 bases: TGTGCCAGCAGTTACGACAGGAGGACCTACGAGCAGTACTTC. Protein product: CASSYDRRTYEQYF.

The J gene is TRBJ2-7, the V gene TRBV11-2; possible D gene TRBD1, 5 bases. The CDR3 runs 14 residues. Germline CDR1 reads SGHAT; CDR2 reads FQNNGV. V was trimmed by 1 base and J by 0 bases, leaving 7 bases between them. CDR3 nucleotides: TGTGCCAGCAGCTTAGGACAGCACTCCTACGAGCAGTACTTC. Its translation is CASSLGQHSYEQYF.